The sequence of this T cell receptor (beta chain) was determined in a study of cytomegalovirus exposure and HLA in healthy donors. Notes on the study in general: It was likely that a cluster of highly shared sequence variants was a sequencing artifact. Sequences of the TCR beta chain were said to predict the HLA-A and HLA-B alleles of most subjects accurately. Specific recognition of CMV antigens was confirmed in vitro for three chains (all CMV-associated). In a later analysis, TCR beta V- and J-gene trimming showed a link to a missense DCLRE1C variant.

Primers: 60 Vbeta forward and 13 Jbeta reverse. Clones were read by immunoSEQ multiplex PCR, and TCRdb kept only the in-frame ones, dropping some. Among 85,000 to 100,000 clones listed, 85% to 90% were seen once. The CDR3 is 13 residues long. The germline gives CDR1 SGHTA, CDR2 FQGNSA. The V and J ends lost 5 bases and 0 bases respectively, with 8 bases between them. Worth noting for this clone: Its antigen is not known.

Sequenced input: PBMCs. This sequence was found in a man aged 18 to 29 in good health and CMV-seronegative. The genes are TRBV7-2 and TRBJ2-7, with D perhaps matching TRBD1 (6 bases). CDR3: CASSRGGSYEQYF. The CDR3 DNA follows: TGTGCCAGCAGCCGAGGGGGCTCCTACGAGCAGTACTTC.